The sequence of this T cell receptor beta chain was determined in a study of OX40 agonist ivuxolimab in advanced cancers. Comments on this clone: Its antigen is unknown. Other nucleotide sequences from this sample produce the same CDR3.

TCRdb's copy holds only in-frame clones and misses some; the assay was immunoSEQ multiplex PCR. Seen here are about 8,000 clones, roughly 90% observed once, and the top ten hold about 1.9%. Study findings and constraints: The antigen specificity of the peripheral T cells (those that were expanded) was not determined. By week 6 at 0.1 to 3.0 mg/kg, blood CD4+ and CD8+ T cells had expanded clonally.

The sequence derives from an adult with an advanced solid tumor such as melanoma, head and neck, liver or kidney cancer. The starting material was CD4+ or CD8+ T cells sorted from blood, obtained in a trial of the OX40 agonist ivuxolimab.

The CDR3 sequence: CASSLYGGQGDTQYF. The CDR3 DNA reads as TGTGCCAGCAGTTTATACGGGGGGCAGGGAGATACGCAGTATTTT. The genes are TRBV27 and TRBJ2-3, with D tentatively TRBD2 (7 bases). The length of the CDR3 is 15 residues. V was clipped by 1 base and J by 5 bases, with 13 bases between them. Germline V lookup: CDR1 MNHEY, CDR2 SMNVEV (reference sequence).